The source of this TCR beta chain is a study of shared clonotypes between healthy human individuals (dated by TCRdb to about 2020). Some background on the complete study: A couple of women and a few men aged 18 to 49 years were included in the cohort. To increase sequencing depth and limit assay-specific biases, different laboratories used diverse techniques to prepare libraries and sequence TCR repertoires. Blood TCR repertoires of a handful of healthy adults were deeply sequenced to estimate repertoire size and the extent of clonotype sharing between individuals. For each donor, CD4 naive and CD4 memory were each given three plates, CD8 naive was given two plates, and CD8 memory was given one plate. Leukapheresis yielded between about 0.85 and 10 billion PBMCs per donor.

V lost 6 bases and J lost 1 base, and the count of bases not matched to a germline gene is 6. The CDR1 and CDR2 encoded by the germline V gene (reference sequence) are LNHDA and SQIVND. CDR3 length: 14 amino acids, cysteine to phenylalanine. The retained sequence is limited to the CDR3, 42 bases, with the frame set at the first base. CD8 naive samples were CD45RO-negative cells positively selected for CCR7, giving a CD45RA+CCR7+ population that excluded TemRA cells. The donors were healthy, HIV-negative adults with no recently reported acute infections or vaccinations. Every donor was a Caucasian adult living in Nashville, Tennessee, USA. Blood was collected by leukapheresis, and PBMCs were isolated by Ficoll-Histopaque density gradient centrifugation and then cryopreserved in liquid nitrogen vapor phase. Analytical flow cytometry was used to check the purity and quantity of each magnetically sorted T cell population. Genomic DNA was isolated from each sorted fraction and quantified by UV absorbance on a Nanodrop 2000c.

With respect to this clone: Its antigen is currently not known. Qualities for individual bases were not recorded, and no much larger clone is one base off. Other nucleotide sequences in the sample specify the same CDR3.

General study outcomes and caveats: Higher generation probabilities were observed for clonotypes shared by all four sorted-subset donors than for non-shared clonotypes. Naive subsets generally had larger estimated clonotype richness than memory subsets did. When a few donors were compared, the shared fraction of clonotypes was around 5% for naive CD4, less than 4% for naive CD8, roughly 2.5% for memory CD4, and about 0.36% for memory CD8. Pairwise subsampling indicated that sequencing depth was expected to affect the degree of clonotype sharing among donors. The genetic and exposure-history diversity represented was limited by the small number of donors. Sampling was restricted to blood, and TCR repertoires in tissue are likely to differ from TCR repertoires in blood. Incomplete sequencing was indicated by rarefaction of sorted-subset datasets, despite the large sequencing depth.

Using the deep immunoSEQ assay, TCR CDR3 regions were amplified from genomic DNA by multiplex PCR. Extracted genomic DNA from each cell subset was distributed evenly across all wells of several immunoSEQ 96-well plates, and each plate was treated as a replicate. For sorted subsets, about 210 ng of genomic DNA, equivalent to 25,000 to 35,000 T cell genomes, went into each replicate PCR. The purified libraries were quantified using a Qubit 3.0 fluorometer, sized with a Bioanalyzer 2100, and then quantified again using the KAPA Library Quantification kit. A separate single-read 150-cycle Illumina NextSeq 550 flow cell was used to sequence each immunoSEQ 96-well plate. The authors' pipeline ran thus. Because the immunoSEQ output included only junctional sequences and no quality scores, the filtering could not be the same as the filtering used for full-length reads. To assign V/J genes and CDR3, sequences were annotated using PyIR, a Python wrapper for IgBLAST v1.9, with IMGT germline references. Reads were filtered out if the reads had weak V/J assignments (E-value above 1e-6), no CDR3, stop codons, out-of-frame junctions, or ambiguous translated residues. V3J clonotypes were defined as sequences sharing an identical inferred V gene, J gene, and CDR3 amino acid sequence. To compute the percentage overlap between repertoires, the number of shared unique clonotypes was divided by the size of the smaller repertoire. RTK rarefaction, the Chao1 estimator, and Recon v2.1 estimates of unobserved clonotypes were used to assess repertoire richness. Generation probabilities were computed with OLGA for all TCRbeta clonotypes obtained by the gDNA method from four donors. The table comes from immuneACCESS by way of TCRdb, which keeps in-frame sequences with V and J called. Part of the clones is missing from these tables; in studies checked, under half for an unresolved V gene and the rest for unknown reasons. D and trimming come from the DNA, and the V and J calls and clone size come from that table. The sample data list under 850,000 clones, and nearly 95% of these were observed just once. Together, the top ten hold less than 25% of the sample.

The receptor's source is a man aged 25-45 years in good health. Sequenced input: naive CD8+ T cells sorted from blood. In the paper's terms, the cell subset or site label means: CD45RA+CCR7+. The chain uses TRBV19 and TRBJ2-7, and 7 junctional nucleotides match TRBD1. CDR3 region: CASSITGQSYEQYF. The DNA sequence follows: TGTGCCAGTAGCATCACGGGACAGTCCTACGAGCAGTACTTC.